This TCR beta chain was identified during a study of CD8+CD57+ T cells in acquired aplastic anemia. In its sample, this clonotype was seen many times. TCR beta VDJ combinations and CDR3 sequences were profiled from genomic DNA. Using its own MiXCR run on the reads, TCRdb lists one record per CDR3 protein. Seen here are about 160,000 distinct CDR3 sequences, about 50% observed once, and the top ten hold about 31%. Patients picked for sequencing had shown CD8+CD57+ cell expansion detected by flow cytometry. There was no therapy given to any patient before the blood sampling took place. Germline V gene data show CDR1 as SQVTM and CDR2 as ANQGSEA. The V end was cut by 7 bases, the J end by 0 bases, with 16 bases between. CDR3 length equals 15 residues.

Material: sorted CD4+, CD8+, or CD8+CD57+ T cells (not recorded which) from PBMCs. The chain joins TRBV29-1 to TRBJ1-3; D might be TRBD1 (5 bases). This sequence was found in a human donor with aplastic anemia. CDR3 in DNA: TGCAGCGCTACCCCGACAGAGTCCTCTGGAAACACCATATATTTT. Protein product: CSATPTESSGNTIYF.